The clone carrying this T cell receptor beta chain was recorded many times. Its antigen is not known. The cDNA came from 5'RACE with 10-nucleotide random UMIs. In TCRdb, the 5' RACE reads were re-called with MiXCR into one record per CDR3 protein. This sample has about 50,000 distinct CDR3 sequences; around 2.9% occur once, and the top ten carry roughly 15%. The data derive from a study of neurological immune-mediated disorders. PBMCs stored at -80 C, 2 million in total, were the source of the unsorted libraries. Findings and limits, study-wide: Clinical features showed no association with the multiple sclerosis repertoire cluster, and MRI features showed none either. Because no CDR3 amino acid sequences were shared across subjects by expanded clones, private repertoires were suggested in all groups.

The TCR originated in a woman in her 50s with multiple sclerosis. Sequencing was done on a sample of PBMCs.

The CDR3 sequence is CASSLSILPDRNYNSPLHF. CDR3 DNA sequence: TGTGCCAGCAGTTTATCGATCCTCCCGGACAGAAACTATAATTCACCCCTCCACTTT. The chain has TRBV27 and TRBJ1-6, with D possibly being TRBD1 (6 bases). Looked up from germline, CDR1 is MNHEY and CDR2 is SMNVEV (reference sequence). Between the trimmed V and J ends, which lost 0 bases and 3 bases, there was a span of 18 bases. CDR3 size: 19 residues.